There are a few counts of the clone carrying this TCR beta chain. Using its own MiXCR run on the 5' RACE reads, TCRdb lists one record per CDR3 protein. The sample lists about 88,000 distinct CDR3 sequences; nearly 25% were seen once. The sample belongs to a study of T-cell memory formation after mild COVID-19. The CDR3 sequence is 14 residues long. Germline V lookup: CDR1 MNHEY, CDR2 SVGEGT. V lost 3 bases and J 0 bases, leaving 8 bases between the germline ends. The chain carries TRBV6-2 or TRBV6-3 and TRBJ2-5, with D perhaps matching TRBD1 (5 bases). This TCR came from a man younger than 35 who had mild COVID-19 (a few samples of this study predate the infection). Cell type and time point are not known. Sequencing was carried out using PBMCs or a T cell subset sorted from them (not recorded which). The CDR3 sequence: CASSYGADQETQYF. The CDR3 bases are TGTGCCAGCAGTTATGGGGCCGACCAAGAGACCCAGTACTTC.